Reported below is one T cell receptor beta chain. The antigen is unknown. The authors used Ficoll-Paque density gradient centrifugation to separate PBMCs. The input was roughly 10 ml of fresh peripheral blood. Transcripts of RNA were the source for amplifying TCR beta CDR3 regions. The library came from an HTBI-primed first-round RT-PCR and a second-round multiplex PCR. TCRdb re-called the multiplex PCR reads through MiXCR, storing one row per CDR3 protein. The sample records 200,000 to 250,000 distinct CDR3 sequences, 45% being singletons. These data are taken from a study of Graves' ophthalmopathy and Graves' hyperthyroidism. Study results and limitations: Most thyroid-expanded clonotypes exceeding 0.001 frequency were also found in blood. Using 13 signatures, a model distinguished ophthalmopathy from stable hyperthyroidism, reaching just under 90% sensitivity and approximately 80% specificity.

V shed 5 bases and J shed 0 bases, with 10 bases lying between them. Per the germline V gene, CDR1 is SGHVS and CDR2 is FNYEAQ. The CDR3 spans 14 residues. The chain combines TRBV7-6 with TRBJ2-5, with D maybe TRBD2 (6 bases). The TCR comes from an adult man with Graves' ophthalmopathy. Sequencing used peripheral blood. The CDR3 sequence: CASSPRGYQETQYF. The CDR3 DNA reads TGTGCCAGCAGCCCTCGGGGGTACCAAGAGACCCAGTACTTC. The variable domain in full, completed from reference TRBV7-6 and TRBJ2-5, reads GAGVSQSPRYKVTKRGQDVALRCDPISGHVSLYWYRQALGQGPEFLTYFNYEAQQDKSGLPNDRFSAERPEGSISTLTIQRTEQRDSAMYRCASSPRGYQETQYFGPGTRLLVL.